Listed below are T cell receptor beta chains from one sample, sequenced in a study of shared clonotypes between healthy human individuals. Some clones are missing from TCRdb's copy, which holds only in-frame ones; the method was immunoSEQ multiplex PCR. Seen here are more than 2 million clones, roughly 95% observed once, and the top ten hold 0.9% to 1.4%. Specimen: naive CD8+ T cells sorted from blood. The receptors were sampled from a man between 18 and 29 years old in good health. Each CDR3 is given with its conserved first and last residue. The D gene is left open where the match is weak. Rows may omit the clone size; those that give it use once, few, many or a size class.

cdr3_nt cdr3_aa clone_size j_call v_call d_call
TGTGCCAGCAGCCAAGAAAATGGGATAGAAGCTTTCTTT CASSQENGIEAFF . TRBJ1-1 TRBV4-2 .
TGCGCCAGCAGTGATTCAGGCGAGCAGTACTTC CASSDSGEQYF . TRBJ2-7 TRBV10-2 .
TGTGCCAGCAGCTTGTACAGTTCCTACGAGCAGTACTTC CASSLYSSYEQYF once TRBJ2-7 TRBV5-6 .
TGTGCCAGGACTAGACCCCTGACAGATACGCAGTATTTT CARTRPLTDTQYF . TRBJ2-3 TRBV2 .
TGTGCCAGCAGAGCGCGGGGCCAAGAGACCCAGTACTTC CASRARGQETQYF . TRBJ2-5 TRBV19 .
TGTGCCAGTAGTATAGACGGGAACGTCGCTGAAGCTTTCTTT CASSIDGNVAEAFF . TRBJ1-1 TRBV19 .
TGTGCCAGCAGTTACGACGGGACAGGGGGCTACGAGCAGTACTTC CASSYDGTGGYEQYF few TRBJ2-7 TRBV6-5 TRBD1
TGTGCCAGCAGTTTCGGACAATCTGGGTTTGAAGCTTTCTTT CASSFGQSGFEAFF . TRBJ1-1 TRBV6-5 .
TGCAGCGCCGTTCTAGCGAGCTACAATGAGCAGTTCTTC CSAVLASYNEQFF . TRBJ2-1 TRBV29-1 .
TGTGCCAGCAGCGATGACAGGCTCCTAGCCAAAAACATTCAGTACTTC CASSDDRLLAKNIQYF . TRBJ2-4 TRBV5-6 .
TGTGCCAGCAGCCCTTACAGGGCCTTGGCAGAGACCCAGTACTTC CASSPYRALAETQYF . TRBJ2-5 TRBV7-9 .
TGCGCCAGCATTCCGGGACTAGCGGGTGGCTCCTACAATGAGCAGTTCTTC CASIPGLAGGSYNEQFF . TRBJ2-1 TRBV5-1 TRBD2
TGTGCCAGCAGCCTGGACAGGGGAGGCAATCAGCCCCAGCATTTT CASSLDRGGNQPQHF few TRBJ1-5 TRBV6-5 TRBD1
TGTGCCAGCAGCTTAAGGCTAGCGGGAGGTGGAACCTACGAGCAGTACTTC CASSLRLAGGGTYEQYF . TRBJ2-7 TRBV7-8 TRBD2
TGCAGCGTTGAAACAGGGCTCTCCTACAATGAGCAGTTCTTC CSVETGLSYNEQFF . TRBJ2-1 TRBV29-1 .
TGTGCCAGCAATACGAAAACCTACGAGCAGTACTTC CASNTKTYEQYF . TRBJ2-7 TRBV14 .
TGTGCCAGCTCACCGGACGGACTACTAGACGAGCAGTACTTC CASSPDGLLDEQYF . TRBJ2-7 TRBV18 .
TGTGCCAGCAGTCCCCTGACTAGCGGGGGGGCCGGAGATACGCAGTATTTT CASSPLTSGGAGDTQYF . TRBJ2-3 TRBV27 TRBD2
TGTGCCAGCAGTTCAGGGGGCTATAGCCAGCCCCAGCATTTT CASSSGGYSQPQHF . TRBJ1-5 TRBV27 TRBD1
TGTGCCAGCAGCTTGGGACCTCCCAGCGGGAGTGATGAGCAGTTCTTC CASSLGPPSGSDEQFF . TRBJ2-1 TRBV5-4 TRBD2
TGTGCCAGCAGCTTGTCCCCAGGAGACTCCTACGAGCAGTACTTC CASSLSPGDSYEQYF . TRBJ2-7 TRBV5-5 .
TGTGCCAGCAGCTCCGATTTTTCCGGTTATGGCTACACCTTC CASSSDFSGYGYTF . TRBJ1-2 TRBV13 .
TGTGCCAGCGTGGGACAGGGTATGATGGGCTACACCTTC CASVGQGMMGYTF . TRBJ1-2 TRBV27 TRBD1
TGCAGCGTTGCAGTTTGGGAATCTGGGGCCAACGTCCTGACTTTC CSVAVWESGANVLTF . TRBJ2-6 TRBV29-1 .
TGTGCCAGCAGCTTAGACTGGACAGGGGCCTACGAGCAGTACTTC CASSLDWTGAYEQYF . TRBJ2-7 TRBV5-4 TRBD1
TGTGCCAGCAGTCCGGGGACTAGCTCCTACAATGAGCAGTTCTTC CASSPGTSSYNEQFF few TRBJ2-1 TRBV27 TRBD2
TGCGCCAGCAGCCAAGGGGCTAGCGGAGCCTACGAGCAGTACTTC CASSQGASGAYEQYF few TRBJ2-7 TRBV4-3 TRBD2
TGTGCCAGCGGGCTAGCGATAAACAATGAGCAGTTCTTC CASGLAINNEQFF . TRBJ2-1 TRBV11-2 .
TGCGCCAGCAGCTTGGCTGGAAACACTGAAGCTTTCTTT CASSLAGNTEAFF . TRBJ1-1 TRBV5-1 .
TGTGCCAGCAGCCCCTCGGCAGGGAGCCTTTACTACGAGCAGTACTTC CASSPSAGSLYYEQYF . TRBJ2-7 TRBV6-6 .
TGTGCCAGCAGTCTTGACGCAGGGTACGAGCAGTACTTC CASSLDAGYEQYF once TRBJ2-7 TRBV27 .
TGCGCCAGCAGCTTCAGTCAGGGTAATGTGGGAGCCTACGAGCAGTACTTC CASSFSQGNVGAYEQYF . TRBJ2-7 TRBV5-1 .
TGTGCCAGCAGCTTGGCCAGCTCCATGGGTGGCTACACCTTC CASSLASSMGGYTF . TRBJ1-2 TRBV5-6 .
TGTGCCAGCAGCTTAGAGAGACCGGAGACCCAGTACTTC CASSLERPETQYF once TRBJ2-5 TRBV7-8 .
TGTGCCAGCAGGGGGCCAGAATATGGCTACACCTTC CASRGPEYGYTF . TRBJ1-2 TRBV27 .
TGCGCCAGCAGCCCTCGGACAGGGGGCGGCACTGAAGCTTTCTTT CASSPRTGGGTEAFF . TRBJ1-1 TRBV5-1 TRBD1
TGTGCCAGCTCACCGTTTTCCCCGGGAGCAAGGGAACAGACCCAGTACTTC CASSPFSPGAREQTQYF . TRBJ2-5 TRBV18 .
TGTGCCAGCAGCAGTACGAGCGGGAGTGCGAATGAGCAGTTCTTC CASSSTSGSANEQFF . TRBJ2-1 TRBV7-6 TRBD2
TGTGCCAGCAGCTTGCAGGGGACCTATGGCTACACCTTC CASSLQGTYGYTF . TRBJ1-2 TRBV5-4 .
TGTGCCAGCAGTTACACAGGGGAAAGACTGTTTTTT CASSYTGERLFF . TRBJ1-4 TRBV6-5 TRBD1
TGTGCCAGCAGTACGTTGGGGACAGCCTATGGCTACACCTTC CASSTLGTAYGYTF once TRBJ1-2 TRBV6-5 TRBD1
TGTGCCAGCAGCTTAAATCCAGGGGCAGTGAACACTGAAGCTTTCTTT CASSLNPGAVNTEAFF . TRBJ1-1 TRBV7-6 .
TGTGCCAGCAGCTTAAGAGGGGTAGGGACTAGCGGGAGTAAGTTCTTC CASSLRGVGTSGSKFF once TRBJ2-1 TRBV13 TRBD2
TGTGCCAGCAGTTTGGTGGGAGTGAACACTGAAGCTTTCTTT CASSLVGVNTEAFF . TRBJ1-1 TRBV28 .
TGTGCCAGTAGTATAACCGGGGGGAATGAGCAGTTCTTC CASSITGGNEQFF once TRBJ2-1 TRBV19 TRBD2
TGCGCCAGCAGCCAAGAATTAACATTAAACGAGCAGTACTTC CASSQELTLNEQYF . TRBJ2-7 TRBV4-3 .
TGTGCCAGCAGTTTATCTGGGACAGAGACCCAGTACTTC CASSLSGTETQYF . TRBJ2-5 TRBV28 .
TGTGCCAGCAGCCAGATATGGACTGAAGCTTTCTTT CASSQIWTEAFF . TRBJ1-1 TRBV14 .
TGTGCCAGCAGCCCGGAGGGTCTTAAGTGGCAGGGCTACACCGGGGAGCTGTTTTTT CASSPEGLKWQGYTGELFF . TRBJ2-2 TRBV7-9 .
TGTGCCAGCAGCCCCTACCGCGCCATGAACACTGAAGCTTTCTTT CASSPYRAMNTEAFF . TRBJ1-1 TRBV9 .
TGTGCCAGCACCCCGGACAGTAGGCAGGAGACCCAGTACTTC CASTPDSRQETQYF . TRBJ2-5 TRBV2 .
TGTGCCAGCAGTTACCGGGGTAAGCGGGATTCACCCCTCCACTTT CASSYRGKRDSPLHF once TRBJ1-6 TRBV6-5 .
TGTGCCAGCAGCTTAGGTGGGGCAGGGTTCTCTGGGGCCAACGTCCTGACTTTC CASSLGGAGFSGANVLTF . TRBJ2-6 TRBV7-9 .
TGCGCCAGCAGCTTGTTTTCCCCCGCCCCAGATACGCAGTATTTT CASSLFSPAPDTQYF . TRBJ2-3 TRBV5-1 .
TGTGCCGTCGCCCCGGGTTCGGATGAGCAGTTCTTC CAVAPGSDEQFF . TRBJ2-1 TRBV27 .
TGCGCCAGCAGCCAAGTCGAAACGGGACCCACAGATACGCAGTATTTT CASSQVETGPTDTQYF once TRBJ2-3 TRBV4-1 .
TGTGCCAGCAGCTCAGAAGCGGGAGTGCTCGACACCGGGGAGCTGTTTTTT CASSSEAGVLDTGELFF . TRBJ2-2 TRBV7-6 TRBD2